The clone carrying this TCR beta chain turned up a few times. Germline V gene lookup returns CDR1 MNHNS and CDR2 SASEGT. This CDR3 comprises 13 residues. V lost 6 bases to trimming and J lost 5 bases; unmatched junction nucleotides: 6. Vbeta (60) and Jbeta (13) primers were used in the PCR. Profiled with immunoSEQ multiplex PCR; TCRdb holds only in-frame clones, not every one. The data hold 150,000 to 200,000 clones, with 10% to 15% observed a single time. The source of the sample is a study of cytomegalovirus exposure and HLA in healthy donors. What was sequenced was PBMCs. The clonotype comes from a man aged 50 to 59 in good health and CMV-seropositive. The V and J genes are TRBV6-1 and TRBJ2-7; the match to TRBD1 covers 8 bases. The CDR3 DNA reads as TGTGCCAGCAGAGACAGGGGAACGAACGAGCAGTACGTC. Its protein product is CASRDRGTNEQYV.